These T cell receptor beta chains were read from a single sample in a study of T cells in Graves' hyperthyroidism and ophthalmopathy. In TCRdb, the multiplex PCR reads were re-called with MiXCR into one record per CDR3 protein. Here the sample spans 250,000 to 300,000 distinct CDR3 sequences, about 15% being singletons. The source material was blood. These receptors were taken from a woman aged 35 to 49 with Graves' hyperthyroidism that later progressed to Graves' ophthalmopathy. The CDR3 runs from the conserved cysteine through the conserved F or W. The order of the fields is J gene, clone size, V gene, CDR3 length, D gene, CDR3 DNA, CDR3 protein. A D gene is named only where the DNA matches it firmly. Clone size is stated in some rows and not others, as once, few, many or a class when expanded.

j_gene: TRBJ2-1; abundance: many; v_gene: TRBV7-9; len: 15; d_gene: NA; CDR3nt: TGTGCCAGCAGCCAGACTTTAGCAGGAAGGAATGAGCAGTTCTTC; CDR3aa: CASSQTLAGRNEQFF
j_gene: TRBJ1-1; abundance: many; v_gene: TRBV12-3/TRBV12-4; len: 14; d_gene: NA; CDR3nt: TGTGCCAGCAGTACCCGCGGTGGGGACACTGAAGCTTTCTTT; CDR3aa: CASSTRGGDTEAFF
j_gene: TRBJ1-5; abundance: many; v_gene: TRBV20-1; len: 15; d_gene: NA; CDR3nt: TGCAGTGCCAAAGCGATGCGGGATAGCAATCAGCCCCAGCATTTT; CDR3aa: CSAKAMRDSNQPQHF
j_gene: TRBJ2-2; abundance: many; v_gene: TRBV3-1; len: 14; d_gene: TRBD2; CDR3nt: TGTGCCAGCAGCCATGGGACTAGGGCCGGGGAGCTGTTTTTT; CDR3aa: CASSHGTRAGELFF
j_gene: TRBJ2-7; abundance: many; v_gene: TRBV2; len: 11; d_gene: NA; CDR3nt: TGTGCCAGCAATTTAGCCGACGAGCAGTACTTC; CDR3aa: CASNLADEQYF
j_gene: TRBJ1-3; abundance: many; v_gene: TRBV28; len: 16; d_gene: NA; CDR3nt: TGTGCCAGCACTACTTTCGGACAGTTCTCTGGAAACACCATATATTTT; CDR3aa: CASTTFGQFSGNTIYF
j_gene: TRBJ2-2; abundance: NA; v_gene: TRBV10-3; len: 17; d_gene: TRBD1; CDR3nt: TGTGCCATCAGTCCGGGACAGGGAAAGCCCGGCACCGGGGAGCTGTTTTTT; CDR3aa: CAISPGQGKPGTGELFF
j_gene: TRBJ2-5; abundance: many; v_gene: TRBV9; len: 16; d_gene: TRBD1; CDR3nt: TGTGCCAGCAGCGTTTGGGGACAGGGGGGACAAGAGACCCAGTACTTC; CDR3aa: CASSVWGQGGQETQYF
j_gene: TRBJ2-3; abundance: many; v_gene: TRBV20-1; len: 12; d_gene: NA; CDR3nt: TGCAGTGTACCCACCACGGCGGATACGCAGTATTTT; CDR3aa: CSVPTTADTQYF
j_gene: TRBJ2-4; abundance: few; v_gene: TRBV5-1; len: 15; d_gene: NA; CDR3nt: TGCGCCAGCAGCTACGAAGCAGGGCGGGGAAGCATTCAGTACTTC; CDR3aa: CASSYEAGRGSIQYF
j_gene: TRBJ2-7; abundance: many; v_gene: TRBV28; len: 14; d_gene: TRBD2; CDR3nt: TGTGCCAGCAGTCTAACCGGGACTAGTTCCGAGCAGTACTTC; CDR3aa: CASSLTGTSSEQYF
j_gene: TRBJ2-3; abundance: many; v_gene: TRBV5-1; len: 14; d_gene: NA; CDR3nt: TGCGCCAGCAGCTTGTCCCCCGGGCAGAATACGCAGTATTTT; CDR3aa: CASSLSPGQNTQYF
j_gene: TRBJ2-6; abundance: NA; v_gene: TRBV6-9; len: 18; d_gene: TRBD1; CDR3nt: TGTGCCAGCAGTTCCGAAAGACAACAGGGGGCTGGGGCCAACGTCCTGACTTTC; CDR3aa: CASSSERQQGAGANVLTF
j_gene: TRBJ1-1; abundance: many; v_gene: TRBV12-5; len: 17; d_gene: TRBD1; CDR3nt: TGTGCTAGTGGCAGAACCGCGATCGACAGGGGGGGAGCTGAAGCTTTCTTT; CDR3aa: CASGRTAIDRGGAEAFF
j_gene: TRBJ2-1; abundance: many; v_gene: TRBV4-1; len: 17; d_gene: NA; CDR3nt: TGCGCCAGCAGCCAGGCTAGCGTGGGCGCCCCCCTCAATGAGCAGTTCTTC; CDR3aa: CASSQASVGAPLNEQFF
j_gene: TRBJ2-1; abundance: NA; v_gene: TRBV5-1; len: 17; d_gene: NA; CDR3nt: TGCGCCAGCAGCCTTACCAGATTACAGGGGGGGCACAATGAGCAGTTCTTC; CDR3aa: CASSLTRLQGGHNEQFF
j_gene: TRBJ2-4; abundance: many; v_gene: TRBV5-1; len: 18; d_gene: NA; CDR3nt: TGCGCCAGCGGACCCGGGACAAGCAGTACCCTAGCCAAAAACATTCAGTACTTC; CDR3aa: CASGPGTSSTLAKNIQYF
j_gene: TRBJ2-1; abundance: many; v_gene: TRBV6-2/TRBV6-3; len: 18; d_gene: TRBD2; CDR3nt: TGTGCCAGCAGTTACTCTGGACTAGCGGGAGGGCCCTACGGTGAGCAGTTCTTC; CDR3aa: CASSYSGLAGGPYGEQFF
j_gene: TRBJ2-2; abundance: NA; v_gene: TRBV27; len: 16; d_gene: NA; CDR3nt: TGTGCCAGCAGCGCTTTCATAGCTACTAACACCGGGGAGCTGTTTTTT; CDR3aa: CASSAFIATNTGELFF
j_gene: TRBJ2-1; abundance: many; v_gene: TRBV30; len: 17; d_gene: TRBD2; CDR3nt: TGTGCCTGGAGTGTACGATCATGGCGGGAGTCCTACAATGAGCAGTTCTTC; CDR3aa: CAWSVRSWRESYNEQFF
j_gene: TRBJ1-2; abundance: many; v_gene: TRBV20-1; len: 15; d_gene: TRBD1; CDR3nt: TGCAGTGCGAAAGCGAGGACAGGGGGCGTTCGGGGCTACACCTTC; CDR3aa: CSAKARTGGVRGYTF
j_gene: TRBJ1-1; abundance: many; v_gene: TRBV10-3; len: 13; d_gene: TRBD1; CDR3nt: TGTGCCATCACCGCAGGGGGAGAGGCTGAAGCTTTCTTT; CDR3aa: CAITAGGEAEAFF
j_gene: TRBJ2-3; abundance: many; v_gene: TRBV9; len: 14; d_gene: NA; CDR3nt: TGTGCCAGCAGCGTAGTTCCCGTGGCAGATACGCAGTATTTT; CDR3aa: CASSVVPVADTQYF
j_gene: TRBJ1-5; abundance: few; v_gene: TRBV13; len: 13; d_gene: NA; CDR3nt: TGTGCCAGCAGCCTCGCGTGGGGTCAGCCCCAGCATTTT; CDR3aa: CASSLAWGQPQHF
j_gene: TRBJ2-1; abundance: few; v_gene: TRBV7-9; len: 16; d_gene: TRBD2; CDR3nt: TGTGCCAGCAGCGACCGGTGGGGCGGGAGGAGGAATGAGCAGTTCTTC; CDR3aa: CASSDRWGGRRNEQFF
j_gene: TRBJ2-3; abundance: many; v_gene: TRBV7-3; len: 15; d_gene: TRBD2; CDR3nt: TGTGCCAGCAGCCCAAAGGGACTAGCCTCAGATACGCAGTATTTT; CDR3aa: CASSPKGLASDTQYF
j_gene: TRBJ1-1; abundance: many; v_gene: TRBV5-1; len: 14; d_gene: NA; CDR3nt: TGCGCCAGCAGCCAAACAGGGTCGAGCACTGAAGCTTTCTTT; CDR3aa: CASSQTGSSTEAFF
j_gene: TRBJ2-5; abundance: many; v_gene: TRBV15; len: 15; d_gene: TRBD1; CDR3nt: TGTGCCACCAGCAGGGGACAGGGAGGGTCAGAGACCCAGTACTTC; CDR3aa: CATSRGQGGSETQYF
j_gene: TRBJ2-5; abundance: many; v_gene: TRBV6-1; len: 15; d_gene: NA; CDR3nt: TGTGCCAGACAGCCCCCGCCTGGACACCACCGGACCCAGTACTTC; CDR3aa: CARQPPPGHHRTQYF
j_gene: TRBJ2-5; abundance: many; v_gene: TRBV5-1; len: 12; d_gene: NA; CDR3nt: TGCGCCAGCAGAGGGCCCCAAGAGAGCCAGTACTTC; CDR3aa: CASRGPQESQYF
j_gene: TRBJ2-2; abundance: many; v_gene: TRBV30; len: 17; d_gene: NA; CDR3nt: TGTGCCTGGAGCGGGGGTTCAATCGTTATCGGCACCGGGGAGCTGTTTTTT; CDR3aa: CAWSGGSIVIGTGELFF
j_gene: TRBJ1-1; abundance: many; v_gene: TRBV20-1; len: 15; d_gene: NA; CDR3nt: TGCAGTGCTAGATCCCCCGCGAGCTTGGGGGCTGAAGCTTTCTTT; CDR3aa: CSARSPASLGAEAFF
j_gene: TRBJ2-1; abundance: few; v_gene: TRBV6-4; len: 15; d_gene: TRBD2; CDR3nt: TGTGCCAGCAGCAAGCGGGAGTCGGCGTACAATGAGCAGTTCTTC; CDR3aa: CASSKRESAYNEQFF
j_gene: TRBJ1-1; abundance: many; v_gene: TRBV20-1; len: 13; d_gene: NA; CDR3nt: TGCAGTGCTAGAGTCCCGGGGGGGACTGAAGCTTTCTTT; CDR3aa: CSARVPGGTEAFF
j_gene: TRBJ2-7; abundance: NA; v_gene: TRBV6-5; len: 15; d_gene: NA; CDR3nt: TGTGCCAGCAGTTATGGGGTGGGAGAGTACCACGAGCAGTACTTC; CDR3aa: CASSYGVGEYHEQYF
j_gene: TRBJ2-7; abundance: many; v_gene: TRBV11-2; len: 15; d_gene: NA; CDR3nt: TGTGCCAGCAGCTTAGGATACAGCATGACCTACGAGCAGTACTTC; CDR3aa: CASSLGYSMTYEQYF